This TCR beta chain was documented in a study of monozygotic twins with inflammatory bowel disease. About this clonotype itself: Its antigen is still unknown.

This CDR3 has 16 amino acids. Germline V gene data show CDR1 as MNHNS and CDR2 as SASEGT. TCRdb reanalyzed the 5' RACE reads and collapses them to one entry per CDR3 protein, without DNA. The sample totals about 210,000 distinct CDR3 sequences; its top ten clones hold roughly 7.1%. Study results and limitations: Twins with IBD were found to have lower TCRbeta diversity (inverse Simpson) than healthy co-twins.

Sequences were obtained from blood. The V call is TRBV6-1, the J call TRBJ2-1; the TCRdb call, TRBD2, lacks DNA for checking. This receptor was identified in a human donor with ulcerative colitis or Crohn's disease, or a healthy co-twin of an affected twin (not recorded which). CDR3 region: CASSRGLAGRYNEQFF.